The sequence of this T cell receptor beta chain was determined in a study of shared clonotypes between healthy human individuals (TCRdb year 2020). Broadly, across the study: Three men and a couple of women, aged 18 to 49 years, made up the cohort. Per donor, three plates each were used for CD4 naive and CD4 memory, two for CD8 naive, and one for CD8 memory. Blood TCR repertoires of several healthy adults were deeply sequenced to estimate repertoire size and the extent of clonotype sharing between individuals. Different laboratories and diverse techniques were used to prepare libraries and sequence TCR repertoires, to increase sequencing depth and limit assay-specific biases. Each donor's leukapheresis produced roughly between roughly 0.85 and 9.5 billion PBMCs.

At the junction V is shortened by 6 bases and J by 4 bases; bases outside the gene matches: 10. The CDR1 and CDR2 encoded by the germline V gene (reference sequence) are SGHAT and FQDESV. From the cysteine through the phenylalanine, the CDR3 covers 15 amino acids. CDR3 DNA is the only sequence kept; it has 45 bases, read in frame from the first base. What the work shows at the level of the full study, not this receptor alone: Incomplete sequencing was indicated by rarefaction of sorted-subset datasets, despite the large sequencing depth. The small number of donors limited the genetic and exposure-history diversity represented. When several donors were compared, the shared fraction of clonotypes was about 5% for naive CD4, 3.5% to 4% for naive CD8, 2.3% for memory CD4, and 0.4% for memory CD8. Naive subsets generally had larger estimated clonotype richness than memory subsets. Clonotypes shared by all four sorted-subset donors showed higher generation probabilities than non-shared clonotypes. Sampling was restricted to blood, and TCR repertoires in tissues likely differ from the TCR repertoires found in blood. Based on pairwise subsampling, the degree of clonotype sharing among donors was expected to be affected by sequencing depth.

CD8 naive samples were obtained by positive selection for CCR7 among CD45RO-negative cells, yielding a CD45RA+CCR7+ population from which TemRA cells were excluded. The donors were healthy, HIV-negative adults with no recently reported acute infections or vaccinations. Every donor was a Caucasian adult living in Nashville, Tennessee, USA. Blood was collected by leukapheresis, and PBMCs were isolated by Ficoll-Histopaque density gradient centrifugation and then cryopreserved in liquid nitrogen vapor phase. Analytical flow cytometry was used to check the purity and quantity of every magnetically sorted T cell population. Each sorted fraction had its genomic DNA isolated and then quantified by UV absorbance on a Nanodrop 2000c. To note about this clone: What antigen it recognizes has not been identified. Per-base qualities were not stored, and no clone one base away is much larger.

Using the deep immunoSEQ assay, multiplex PCR amplified TCR CDR3 regions from genomic DNA. Genomic DNA extracted from each cell subset was distributed evenly over all wells of several immunoSEQ 96-well plates, and each plate served as one replicate. For sorted subsets, around 200 ng genomic DNA, equal to 30,000 to 35,000 T cell genomes, was loaded into each replicate PCR. Purified libraries were measured with a Qubit 3.0 fluorometer, size-checked on a Bioanalyzer 2100, and measured again with the KAPA Library Quantification kit. Every immunoSEQ 96-well plate was sequenced on a dedicated single-read 150-cycle Illumina NextSeq 550 flow cell. As for the authors' bioinformatics: Because only junctional sequences without quality scores were contained in the immunoSEQ output, filtering matching that applied to full-length reads could not be performed. Sequences were annotated with PyIR, a Python wrapper for IgBLAST v1.9, using IMGT germline references to assign V/J genes and CDR3. Reads were removed for weak V/J assignments (E-value above 1e-6), missing CDR3, stop codons, out-of-frame junctions, or ambiguous translated residues. A V3J clonotype was defined by an identical inferred V gene, J gene, and CDR3 amino acid sequence. Percentage overlap between repertoires was calculated by dividing the number of shared unique clonotypes by the size of the smaller repertoire. Repertoire richness was assessed with RTK rarefaction, the Chao1 estimator, and Recon v2.1 estimates of unobserved clonotypes. Generation probabilities for all TCRbeta clonotypes obtained by the gDNA method from a few donors were computed using OLGA. TCRdb holds this immuneACCESS table with in-frame rearrangements only. Some clones are missing; in checked studies, unresolved V genes explain under half, and the rest has no known cause. V and J calls and clone size are those listed in that table; D and trimming were worked out from the DNA. This sample comprises 1.5 million to 2.5 million clones, 85% to 95% of them detected only once. Roughly 1.2% of the sample goes to the ten largest clones.

Sequenced input: naive CD8+ T cells sorted from blood. What this sample's cell subset or site label stands for: CD45RA+CCR7+. This chain joins TRBV11-1 to TRBJ1-1, with TRBD1 matching 8 junction bases. The receptor's source is a man younger than 30 in good health. The nucleotide sequence reads as follows: TGTGCCAGCAGTCGTACCGGGACAGGTATCACTGAAGCTTTCTTT. This sequence encodes CASSRTGTGITEAFF. With the rest looked up from the reference TRBV11-1 and TRBJ1-1 genes rather than sequenced, the full variable domain is EAEVAQSPRYKITEKSQAVAFWCDPISGHATLYWYRQILGQGPELLVQFQDESVVDDSQLPKDRFSAERLKGVDSTLKIQPAELGDSAMYLCASSRTGTGITEAFFGQGTRLTVV.